These T cell receptor beta chains were read from a single sample in a study of blood T cell repertoires in COVID-19. Generated by immunoSEQ multiplex PCR, the TCRdb table keeps only in-frame clones and is missing some. This table holds about 220,000 clones, around 83% found once. Source material: peripheral blood. The receptors shown here come from a man aged 45 to 65 who had recovered from COVID-19. CDR3s include the opening cysteine and the closing phenylalanine or tryptophan. Each record gives: D gene, J gene, V gene, clone size, CDR3 protein, CDR3 DNA. The D gene is left open where the match is weak. The size entry is marked missing in some rows and otherwise reads once, few, many or a size class.

d_gene: TRBD2
j_gene: TRBJ2-2
v_gene: TRBV2
abundance: -
CDR3aa: CASTGRRSGELFF
CDR3nt: TGTGCCAGCACCGGGAGGAGGAGCGGGGAGCTGTTTTTT

d_gene: -
j_gene: TRBJ2-6
v_gene: TRBV27
abundance: -
CDR3aa: CASSFWGTGDNVLTF
CDR3nt: TGTGCCAGCAGTTTCTGGGGCACAGGAGACAACGTCCTGACTTTC

d_gene: TRBD1
j_gene: TRBJ2-1
v_gene: TRBV29-1
abundance: -
CDR3aa: CSVEELAGGYYNEQFF
CDR3nt: TGCAGCGTTGAAGAACTAGCAGGGGGCTACTACAATGAGCAGTTCTTC

d_gene: TRBD1
j_gene: TRBJ2-1
v_gene: TRBV7-2
abundance: -
CDR3aa: CASRIGTGVYNEQFF
CDR3nt: TGTGCCAGCAGGATTGGGACAGGGGTGTACAATGAGCAGTTCTTC

d_gene: TRBD1
j_gene: TRBJ1-4
v_gene: TRBV9
abundance: few
CDR3aa: CASSIGGQGSREKLFF
CDR3nt: TGTGCCAGCAGCATCGGCGGACAGGGAAGTAGGGAAAAACTGTTTTTT

d_gene: TRBD2
j_gene: TRBJ2-7
v_gene: TRBV30
abundance: -
CDR3aa: CAWGTSGSHEQYF
CDR3nt: TGTGCCTGGGGGACTAGCGGGAGCCACGAGCAGTACTTC

d_gene: TRBD2
j_gene: TRBJ2-1
v_gene: TRBV27
abundance: once
CDR3aa: CASSMTSGTYIYNEQFF
CDR3nt: TGTGCCAGCAGTATGACTAGCGGGACCTACATATACAATGAGCAGTTCTTC

d_gene: -
j_gene: TRBJ1-6
v_gene: TRBV7-9
abundance: -
CDR3aa: CASSLEGVNSPLHF
CDR3nt: TGTGCCAGCAGCTTAGAGGGGGTTAATTCACCCCTCCACTTT

d_gene: -
j_gene: TRBJ1-1
v_gene: TRBV5-1
abundance: -
CDR3aa: CASSVTTNTEAFF
CDR3nt: TGCGCCAGCAGCGTGACAACCAACACTGAAGCTTTCTTT

d_gene: -
j_gene: TRBJ1-1
v_gene: TRBV5-1
abundance: -
CDR3aa: CASSRVAGVNTEAFF
CDR3nt: TGCGCCAGCAGCCGGGTTGCCGGGGTGAACACTGAAGCTTTCTTT

d_gene: TRBD1
j_gene: TRBJ2-2
v_gene: TRBV27
abundance: -
CDR3aa: CASRQGYGELFF
CDR3nt: TGTGCCAGCAGACAGGGGTACGGGGAGCTGTTTTTT

d_gene: TRBD1
j_gene: TRBJ2-2
v_gene: TRBV6-1
abundance: -
CDR3aa: CASSGQGALSVGELFF
CDR3nt: TGTGCCAGCAGTGGACAGGGGGCTCTCAGCGTGGGGGAGCTGTTTTTT

d_gene: -
j_gene: TRBJ1-1
v_gene: TRBV7-2
abundance: -
CDR3aa: CASSTPGTPYF
CDR3nt: TGTGCCAGCAGTACCCCCGGGACTCCGTACTTT

d_gene: -
j_gene: TRBJ2-7
v_gene: TRBV30
abundance: few
CDR3aa: CAWSIRDEQYF
CDR3nt: TGTGCCTGGAGCATCAGGGACGAGCAGTACTTC

d_gene: TRBD2
j_gene: TRBJ2-7
v_gene: TRBV16
abundance: -
CDR3aa: CASSQSAGGPTILYEQYF
CDR3nt: TGTGCCAGCAGCCAATCGGCGGGAGGGCCTACGATACTCTACGAGCAGTACTTC

d_gene: -
j_gene: TRBJ1-2
v_gene: TRBV6-1
abundance: -
CDR3aa: CASSEARSTNGYTF
CDR3nt: TGTGCCAGCAGTGAAGCCCGGTCCACTAATGGCTACACCTTC

d_gene: TRBD1
j_gene: TRBJ1-2
v_gene: TRBV3-1/TRBV3-2
abundance: -
CDR3aa: CASSQGTGAYYGYTF
CDR3nt: TGTGCCAGCAGCCAAGGGACAGGAGCTTACTATGGCTACACCTTC

d_gene: -
j_gene: TRBJ2-1
v_gene: TRBV7-9
abundance: -
CDR3aa: CASSLSRENEQFF
CDR3nt: TGTGCCAGCAGCTTATCCCGTGAGAATGAGCAGTTCTTC

d_gene: TRBD1
j_gene: TRBJ1-2
v_gene: TRBV5-4
abundance: -
CDR3aa: CASSLTGGHGYTF
CDR3nt: TGTGCCAGCAGCCTAACAGGGGGTCATGGCTACACCTTC

d_gene: -
j_gene: TRBJ2-3
v_gene: TRBV28
abundance: -
CDR3aa: CASSGQTPSTDTQYF
CDR3nt: TGTGCCAGCAGTGGACAGACTCCTAGCACAGATACGCAGTATTTT

d_gene: -
j_gene: TRBJ1-1
v_gene: TRBV19
abundance: -
CDR3aa: CASSRRDTEAFF
CDR3nt: TGTGCCAGTAGTCGCAGGGACACTGAAGCTTTCTTT

d_gene: -
j_gene: TRBJ2-2
v_gene: TRBV2
abundance: -
CDR3aa: CASSDEFTGELFF
CDR3nt: TGTGCCAGCAGTGACGAGTTCACCGGGGAGCTGTTTTTT

d_gene: -
j_gene: TRBJ1-2
v_gene: TRBV6-1
abundance: few
CDR3aa: CASSEFLTGNYGYTF
CDR3nt: TGTGCCAGCAGTGAATTTCTTACGGGTAACTATGGCTACACCTTC

d_gene: TRBD2
j_gene: TRBJ2-7
v_gene: TRBV5-1
abundance: -
CDR3aa: CASSLGAGLAATYEQYF
CDR3nt: TGCGCCAGCAGCTTGGGGGCAGGACTAGCGGCCACCTACGAGCAGTACTTC

d_gene: TRBD1
j_gene: TRBJ2-3
v_gene: TRBV4-2
abundance: -
CDR3aa: CASSQGDREHTDTQYF
CDR3nt: TGTGCCAGCAGCCAAGGGGACAGGGAGCACACAGATACGCAGTATTTT

d_gene: TRBD1
j_gene: TRBJ1-1
v_gene: TRBV7-9
abundance: -
CDR3aa: CASSLERQGNTEAFF
CDR3nt: TGTGCCAGCAGCTTAGAACGACAGGGGAACACTGAAGCTTTCTTT

d_gene: -
j_gene: TRBJ2-5
v_gene: TRBV28
abundance: -
CDR3aa: CASSPAGVAETQYF
CDR3nt: TGTGCCAGCAGTCCCGCAGGGGTGGCGGAGACCCAGTACTTC

d_gene: TRBD2
j_gene: TRBJ2-5
v_gene: TRBV7-2
abundance: -
CDR3aa: CASSYPGLAGGQETQYF
CDR3nt: TGTGCCAGCAGCTACCCGGGACTAGCGGGAGGACAAGAGACCCAGTACTTC

d_gene: -
j_gene: TRBJ1-2
v_gene: TRBV6-1
abundance: -
CDR3aa: CASSEARGLDGYTF
CDR3nt: TGTGCCAGCAGTGAAGCAAGGGGACTAGATGGCTACACCTTC

d_gene: -
j_gene: TRBJ2-7
v_gene: TRBV28
abundance: -
CDR3aa: CASSLSPGYEQYF
CDR3nt: TGTGCCAGCAGTTTATCGCCCGGGTACGAGCAGTACTTC

d_gene: TRBD1
j_gene: TRBJ1-1
v_gene: TRBV27
abundance: -
CDR3aa: CASSLSQGAEAFF
CDR3nt: TGTGCCAGCAGTTTGAGCCAGGGGGCTGAAGCTTTCTTT

d_gene: -
j_gene: TRBJ2-1
v_gene: TRBV11-2
abundance: -
CDR3aa: CASSLVPGYNEQFF
CDR3nt: TGTGCCAGCAGCTTAGTCCCAGGATACAATGAGCAGTTCTTC

d_gene: -
j_gene: TRBJ2-1
v_gene: TRBV11-2
abundance: -
CDR3aa: CASSLARNSYNEQFF
CDR3nt: TGTGCCAGCAGCTTAGCTAGGAACTCCTACAATGAGCAGTTCTTC

d_gene: TRBD2
j_gene: TRBJ2-7
v_gene: TRBV29-1
abundance: -
CDR3aa: CSVTSGSSYEQYF
CDR3nt: TGCAGCGTCACTAGCGGGAGCTCCTACGAGCAGTACTTC

d_gene: -
j_gene: TRBJ2-1
v_gene: TRBV5-1
abundance: -
CDR3aa: CASSLGQLYNEQFF
CDR3nt: TGCGCCAGCAGCTTGGGACAGCTATACAATGAGCAGTTCTTC

d_gene: TRBD2
j_gene: TRBJ2-4
v_gene: TRBV7-7
abundance: once
CDR3aa: CASSFPGLAGGSTKNIQYF
CDR3nt: TGTGCCAGCAGCTTCCCCGGACTAGCGGGAGGAAGTACCAAAAACATTCAGTACTTC

d_gene: -
j_gene: TRBJ2-1
v_gene: TRBV19
abundance: once
CDR3aa: CASSIGTRNEQFF
CDR3nt: TGTGCCAGTAGTATCGGGACTCGCAATGAGCAGTTCTTC

d_gene: -
j_gene: TRBJ2-5
v_gene: TRBV29-1
abundance: few
CDR3aa: CSVGAPQETQYF
CDR3nt: TGCAGCGTAGGGGCTCCCCAAGAGACCCAGTACTTC

d_gene: -
j_gene: TRBJ1-2
v_gene: TRBV18
abundance: -
CDR3aa: CASSPDLGVGFHGYTF
CDR3nt: TGTGCCAGCTCACCCGACCTCGGTGTCGGGTTCCATGGCTACACCTTC

d_gene: TRBD2
j_gene: TRBJ2-2
v_gene: TRBV27
abundance: -
CDR3aa: CASSQISGMNTGELFF
CDR3nt: TGTGCCAGCAGTCAGATTAGCGGGATGAACACCGGGGAGCTGTTTTTT

d_gene: -
j_gene: TRBJ2-7
v_gene: TRBV3-1/TRBV3-2
abundance: once
CDR3aa: CASSQGFGGVISYEQYF
CDR3nt: TGTGCCAGCAGCCAAGGATTCGGGGGAGTAATATCCTACGAGCAGTACTTC

d_gene: -
j_gene: TRBJ1-1
v_gene: TRBV5-6
abundance: -
CDR3aa: CASSWWRRRGTEAFF
CDR3nt: TGTGCCAGCAGCTGGTGGCGGCGGCGGGGCACTGAAGCTTTCTTT

d_gene: -
j_gene: TRBJ2-2
v_gene: TRBV2
abundance: -
CDR3aa: CASSEVTGPGELFF
CDR3nt: TGTGCCAGCAGTGAAGTAACAGGGCCCGGGGAGCTGTTTTTT

d_gene: -
j_gene: TRBJ2-7
v_gene: TRBV2
abundance: -
CDR3aa: CASTPTRGFTPYEQYF
CDR3nt: TGTGCCAGCACCCCAACCAGGGGATTCACTCCCTACGAGCAGTACTTC

d_gene: -
j_gene: TRBJ2-1
v_gene: TRBV28
abundance: -
CDR3aa: CASTQRSGVLGNEQFF
CDR3nt: TGTGCCAGCACCCAAAGGAGCGGAGTTCTAGGGAATGAGCAGTTCTTC

d_gene: -
j_gene: TRBJ2-7
v_gene: TRBV7-9
abundance: -
CDR3aa: CASSLGLTRGLLYEQYF
CDR3nt: TGTGCCAGCAGCTTAGGGCTTACCCGGGGACTCCTCTACGAGCAGTACTTC

d_gene: -
j_gene: TRBJ2-3
v_gene: TRBV19
abundance: -
CDR3aa: CASSIVLQSTDTQYF
CDR3nt: TGTGCCAGTAGTATAGTATTACAGAGCACAGATACGCAGTATTTT

d_gene: TRBD1
j_gene: TRBJ1-1
v_gene: TRBV5-1
abundance: -
CDR3aa: CASSFVTGDPEAFF
CDR3nt: TGCGCCAGCAGTTTCGTCACAGGGGACCCTGAAGCTTTCTTT

d_gene: TRBD1
j_gene: TRBJ2-1
v_gene: TRBV28
abundance: once
CDR3aa: CASSLGTGVPYNEQFF
CDR3nt: TGTGCCAGCAGTTTGGGGACAGGGGTCCCCTACAATGAGCAGTTCTTC

d_gene: -
j_gene: TRBJ1-1
v_gene: TRBV5-5
abundance: few
CDR3aa: CASSLSAGRNTEAFF
CDR3nt: TGTGCCAGCAGCTTATCGGCAGGTCGGAACACTGAAGCTTTCTTT

d_gene: TRBD2
j_gene: TRBJ2-7
v_gene: TRBV18
abundance: -
CDR3aa: CASSGVPRIAGAFSYEQYF
CDR3nt: TGTGCCAGCTCAGGGGTTCCGAGGATAGCGGGAGCCTTTTCCTACGAGCAGTACTTC

d_gene: -
j_gene: TRBJ2-1
v_gene: TRBV5-1
abundance: few
CDR3aa: CASSSGFNSYNEQFF
CDR3nt: TGCGCCAGCAGCTCAGGGTTCAACTCCTACAATGAGCAGTTCTTC

d_gene: -
j_gene: TRBJ1-1
v_gene: TRBV7-2
abundance: -
CDR3aa: CASSLTTHTEAFF
CDR3nt: TGTGCCAGCAGCCTGACAACTCACACTGAAGCTTTCTTT

d_gene: TRBD2
j_gene: TRBJ2-2
v_gene: TRBV7-2
abundance: -
CDR3aa: CASSTLAGGPSAGELFF
CDR3nt: TGTGCCAGCAGCACACTAGCGGGAGGGCCGTCGGCCGGGGAGCTGTTTTTT

d_gene: -
j_gene: TRBJ2-1
v_gene: TRBV11-3
abundance: -
CDR3aa: CASSMTFRNEQFF
CDR3nt: TGTGCCAGCAGCATGACTTTCCGGAATGAGCAGTTCTTC

d_gene: -
j_gene: TRBJ2-3
v_gene: TRBV24-1
abundance: -
CDR3aa: CATSASGRKSTDTQYF
CDR3nt: TGTGCCACCAGTGCCTCAGGCAGGAAAAGCACAGATACGCAGTATTTT

d_gene: TRBD1
j_gene: TRBJ2-5
v_gene: TRBV28
abundance: -
CDR3aa: CASSLFSLGDRQETQYF
CDR3nt: TGTGCCAGCAGTTTATTCTCCCTAGGGGACAGACAAGAGACCCAGTACTTC